Sequencing of this TCR beta chain was carried out in a study of shared clonotypes between healthy human individuals. V lost 3 bases, J lost 8 bases, and 11 bases lay in between. CDR3 size: 12 residues. The germline V gene has CDR1 MDHEN and CDR2 SYDVKM. The protocol was immunoSEQ multiplex PCR, while the TCRdb copy is restricted to in-frame clones and leaves out a portion. The sample has about 610,000 clones; about 97% are singletons. Overall study findings and caveats: Naive subsets, compared against memory subsets, generally had larger estimated richness values.

As to this clone: Its target is not known.

The chain is built from TRBV28 and TRBJ2-7; perhaps TRBD2 as D (5 bases). The sequenced material came from naive CD4+ T cells sorted from blood. Subset specified: CD45RA+ positively selected. This receptor was taken from a woman aged 25 to 39 in good health. CDR3 nucleotide sequence: TGTGCCAGCAGTTTCGGGAATAGGAAGCAGTACTTC. It yields the protein CASSFGNRKQYF.